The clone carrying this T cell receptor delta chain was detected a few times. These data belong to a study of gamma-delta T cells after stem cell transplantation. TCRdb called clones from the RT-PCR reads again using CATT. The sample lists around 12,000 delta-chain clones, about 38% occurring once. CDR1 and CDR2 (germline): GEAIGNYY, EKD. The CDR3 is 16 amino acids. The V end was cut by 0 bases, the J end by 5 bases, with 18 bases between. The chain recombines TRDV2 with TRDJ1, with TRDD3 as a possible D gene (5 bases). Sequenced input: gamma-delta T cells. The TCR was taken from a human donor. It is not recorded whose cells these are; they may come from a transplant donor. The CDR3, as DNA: TGTGCCTGTGACACCGAACGGGGGGTCCCTGGGGATAAACTCATCTTT. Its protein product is CACDTERGVPGDKLIF.